This TCR beta chain comes out of a study of T cells after yellow fever vaccination. The CDR3 contains 16 residues. The ends were cut back, 2 bases at V and 0 bases at J, with 14 bases in the middle. Germline assignment: CDR1 LGHNA and CDR2 YSLEER. This clonotype was picked up many times. MiXCR, applied by TCRdb to the 5' RACE reads, yields one record per CDR3 protein. The top ten clones hold 0.8% to 1.2% of a sample with 250,000 or so distinct CDR3 sequences, around 6.7% of them seen once. The TCR was taken from a man aged 25 to 45 who received the YFV17D yellow fever vaccine. Source: CD4+ T cells sorted from PBMCs, taken on the day of the yellow fever booster vaccination. The chain has TRBV4-3 and TRBJ2-7; D tentatively fits TRBD1 or TRBD2 (5 bases each). CDR3 protein: CASSQFLGRNSYEQYF. Written as DNA, the CDR3 is TGCGCCAGCAGCCAATTCCTGGGACGGAACTCCTACGAGCAGTACTTC.